Reported below is one T cell receptor (beta chain). Its antigen is unidentified. CDR1 is MDHEN, CDR2 SYDVKM, per germline. The CDR3 sequence is 16 residues long. Between the trimmed V and J ends, which lost 10 bases and 1 base, there was a span of 20 bases. These data originate in a study of cytotoxic CD8 clonotypes in ibrutinib-treated CLL. Study details: The group held roughly ten relapsed/refractory and around 15 treatment-naive patients, with under 18 IGHV unmutated. Study-wide findings and caveats: Clonality increased at ibrutinib response and stayed stable in sustained remission. At progression, however, it fell back toward baseline. Public clonotypes were rare and shrank or held steady on treatment. Progressing and sustained-remission patients had different sampling times.

The repertoire was sequenced with immunoSEQ multiplex PCR; TCRdb's copy has only in-frame clones and lacks some. In the table there are approximately 120,000 clones, approximately 58% of which are singletons. This sample comprised PBMCs, obtained after 24 months of ibrutinib treatment. The TCR sequence derives from a human donor with chronic lymphocytic leukemia. The chain has TRBV28 and TRBJ1-5; TRBD1 is a possible D gene (6 bases). CDR3 loop: CATHSQTGLSNQPQHF. CDR3 bases: TGTGCCACACACAGTCAGACAGGCCTCAGCAATCAGCCCCAGCATTTT.